This TCR beta chain is drawn from a study of T cells in Graves' hyperthyroidism and ophthalmopathy. RNA transcripts gave rise to amplified TCR beta CDR3 regions. First-round RT-PCR with HTBI primers amplified the TCR CDR3 region. MiXCR, applied by TCRdb to the multiplex PCR reads, yields one record per CDR3 protein. The profile covers about 400,000 distinct CDR3 sequences, with over 12% appearing a single time and approximately 29% taken by the ten largest. V was clipped by 4 bases and J by 5 bases, with 18 bases between them. Germline loops: CDR1 SGHNT, CDR2 YYREEE (reference sequence). The CDR3 is 15 residues long.

The chain couples TRBV5-4 to TRBJ1-2; the D is unclear. The sequencing sample was made of blood. The receptor comes from a middle-aged man with Graves' ophthalmopathy. CDR3 region: CASSPYGGSKYGYTF. The CDR3 region has the DNA TGTGCCAGCAGCCCCTACGGAGGGTCGAAATATGGCTACACCTTC.